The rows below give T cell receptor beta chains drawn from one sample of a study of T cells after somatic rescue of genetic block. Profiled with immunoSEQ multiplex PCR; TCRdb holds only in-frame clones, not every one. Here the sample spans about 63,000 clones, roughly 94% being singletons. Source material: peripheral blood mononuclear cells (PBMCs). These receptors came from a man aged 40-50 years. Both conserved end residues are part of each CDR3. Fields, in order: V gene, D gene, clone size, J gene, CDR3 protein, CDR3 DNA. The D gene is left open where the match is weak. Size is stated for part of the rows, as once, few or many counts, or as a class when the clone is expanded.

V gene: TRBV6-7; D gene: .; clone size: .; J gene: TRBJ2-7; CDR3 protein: CASSYSSPSPYEQYF; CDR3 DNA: TGTGCCAGCAGTTACTCGTCGCCGAGCCCCTACGAGCAGTACTTC
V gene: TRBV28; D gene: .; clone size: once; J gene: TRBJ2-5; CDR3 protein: CASSLITEDYQETQYF; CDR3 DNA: TGTGCCAGCAGTTTGATAACCGAGGACTACCAAGAGACCCAGTACTTC
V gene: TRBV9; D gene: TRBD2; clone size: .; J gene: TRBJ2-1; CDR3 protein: CASSVGPSGTYNEQFF; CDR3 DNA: TGTGCCAGCAGCGTAGGGCCTAGCGGGACCTACAATGAGCAGTTCTTC
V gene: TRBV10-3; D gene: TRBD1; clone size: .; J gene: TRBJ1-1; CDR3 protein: CAISGDRGPTEAFF; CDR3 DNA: TGTGCCATCAGTGGGGACAGGGGCCCCACTGAAGCTTTCTTT
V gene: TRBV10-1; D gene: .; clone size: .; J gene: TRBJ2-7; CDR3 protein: CASSGGWGEDEQYF; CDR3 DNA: TGCGCCAGCAGTGGGGGTTGGGGCGAAGACGAGCAGTACTTC
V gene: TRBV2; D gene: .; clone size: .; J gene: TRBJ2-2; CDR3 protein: CASIGTNLRGGELFF; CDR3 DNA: TGTGCCAGCATCGGGACCAACCTCCGGGGCGGGGAGCTGTTTTTT
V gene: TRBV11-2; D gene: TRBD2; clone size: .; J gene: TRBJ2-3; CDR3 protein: CASRIGLARDTDTQYF; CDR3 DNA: TGTGCCAGCAGAATAGGACTAGCGAGGGACACAGATACGCAGTATTTT
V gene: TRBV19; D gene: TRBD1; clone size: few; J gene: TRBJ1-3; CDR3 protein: CASSFGQAISGNTIYF; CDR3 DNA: TGTGCCAGTAGTTTCGGACAGGCGATCTCTGGAAACACCATATATTTT
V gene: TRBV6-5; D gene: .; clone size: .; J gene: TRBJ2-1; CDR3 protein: CASSISIGPNEQFF; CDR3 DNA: TGTGCCAGCAGTATTTCCATCGGGCCCAATGAGCAGTTCTTC
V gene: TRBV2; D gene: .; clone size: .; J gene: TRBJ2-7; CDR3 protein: CASSGGSPYEQYF; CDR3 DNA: TGTGCCAGCAGTGGGGGCAGCCCCTACGAGCAGTACTTC
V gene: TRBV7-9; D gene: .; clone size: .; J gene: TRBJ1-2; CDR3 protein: CASSSSNYGYTF; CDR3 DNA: TGTGCCAGCAGCTCGTCGAACTATGGCTACACCTTC
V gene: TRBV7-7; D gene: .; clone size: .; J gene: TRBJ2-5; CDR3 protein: CASSLGEGGETQYF; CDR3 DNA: TGTGCTAGCAGCTTAGGGGAAGGGGGTGAGACCCAGTACTTC
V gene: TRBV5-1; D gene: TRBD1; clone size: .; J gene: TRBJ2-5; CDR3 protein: CASSRDSTQETQYF; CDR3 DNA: TGCGCCAGCAGCAGGGACAGTACGCAAGAGACCCAGTACTTC
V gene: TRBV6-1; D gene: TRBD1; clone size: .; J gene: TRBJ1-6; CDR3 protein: CASRPGQAESPLHF; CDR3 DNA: TGTGCCAGCAGACCGGGACAGGCGGAGTCACCCCTCCACTTT
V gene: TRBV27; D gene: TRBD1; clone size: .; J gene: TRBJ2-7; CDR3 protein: CASSLTGTGGFEQYF; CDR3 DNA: TGTGCCAGCAGTTTAACCGGGACAGGGGGTTTCGAGCAGTACTTC
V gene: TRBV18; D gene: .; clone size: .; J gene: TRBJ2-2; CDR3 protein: CASSPYDTNTGELFF; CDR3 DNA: TGTGCCAGCTCACCATACGACACGAACACCGGGGAGCTGTTTTTT
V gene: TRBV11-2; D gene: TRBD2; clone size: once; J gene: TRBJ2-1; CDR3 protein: CASSRTPASGVYNEQFF; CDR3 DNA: TGTGCCAGCAGCCGAACACCTGCCAGCGGGGTCTACAATGAGCAGTTCTTC
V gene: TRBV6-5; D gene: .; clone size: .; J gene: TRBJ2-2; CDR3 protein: CASSNGQHTGELFF; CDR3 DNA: TGTGCCAGCAGTAACGGACAGCACACCGGGGAGCTGTTTTTT
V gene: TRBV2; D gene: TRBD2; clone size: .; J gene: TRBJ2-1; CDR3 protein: CASSTLAEYNEQFF; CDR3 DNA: TGTGCCAGCAGCACCCTAGCGGAATACAATGAGCAGTTCTTC
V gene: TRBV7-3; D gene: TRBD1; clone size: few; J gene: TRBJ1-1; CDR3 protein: CASSSTGGDTEAFF; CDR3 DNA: TGTGCCAGCAGCTCCACAGGGGGGGACACTGAAGCTTTCTTT
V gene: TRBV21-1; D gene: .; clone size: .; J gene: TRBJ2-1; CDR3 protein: CASSKGPTGMETSGRGSYNEQFF; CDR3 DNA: TGTGCCAGCAGCAAAGGCCCGACAGGGATGGAGACTAGCGGGAGGGGCTCCTACAATGAGCAGTTCTTC
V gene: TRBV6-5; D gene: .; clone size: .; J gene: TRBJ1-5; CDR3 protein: CASRNTGRINQPQHF; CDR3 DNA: TGTGCCAGCAGGAACACAGGGAGAATCAATCAGCCCCAGCATTTT
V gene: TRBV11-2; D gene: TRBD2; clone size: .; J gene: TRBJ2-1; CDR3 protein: CASSLLAGGMDEQFF; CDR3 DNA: TGTGCCAGCAGCTTACTAGCGGGGGGGATGGATGAGCAGTTCTTC
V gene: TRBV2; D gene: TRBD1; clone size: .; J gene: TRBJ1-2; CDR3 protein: CASSTDRGTNYGYTF; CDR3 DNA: TGTGCCAGCAGTACGGACAGGGGGACTAACTATGGCTACACCTTC
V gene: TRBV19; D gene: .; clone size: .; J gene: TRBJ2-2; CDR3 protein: CASSPGPLAGELFF; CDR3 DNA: TGTGCCAGTAGTCCGGGACCCTTGGCCGGGGAGCTGTTTTTT
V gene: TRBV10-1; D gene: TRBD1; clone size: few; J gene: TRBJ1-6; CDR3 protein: CASSQDRGGSPLHF; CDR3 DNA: TGCGCCAGCAGTCAGGACAGGGGAGGATCACCCCTCCACTTT
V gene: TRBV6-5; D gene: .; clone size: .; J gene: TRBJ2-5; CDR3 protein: CASSPRHTQETQYF; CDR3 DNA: TGTGCCAGCAGCCCCCGTCACACCCAAGAGACCCAGTACTTC
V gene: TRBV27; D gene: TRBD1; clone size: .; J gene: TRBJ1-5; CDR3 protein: CASSPQGGPASNQPQHF; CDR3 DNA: TGTGCCAGCAGTCCCCAGGGGGGGCCGGCAAGCAATCAGCCCCAGCATTTT
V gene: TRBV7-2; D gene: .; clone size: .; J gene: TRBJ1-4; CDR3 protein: CASSNGRSGEKLFF; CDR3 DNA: TGTGCCAGCAGCAACGGACGTTCCGGTGAAAAACTGTTTTTT
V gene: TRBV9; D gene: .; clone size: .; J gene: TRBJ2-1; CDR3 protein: CASSGGTGWRYNEQFF; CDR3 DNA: TGTGCCAGCAGCGGGGGGACTGGATGGCGCTACAATGAGCAGTTCTTC
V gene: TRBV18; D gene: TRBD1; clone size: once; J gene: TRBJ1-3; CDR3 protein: CASSPQVTGGSGNTIYF; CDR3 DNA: TGTGCCAGCTCACCACAGGTGACAGGGGGCTCTGGAAACACCATATATTTT
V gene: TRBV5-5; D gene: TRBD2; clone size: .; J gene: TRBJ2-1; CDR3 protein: CASSILAGALKDEQFF; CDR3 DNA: TGTGCCAGCAGCATCTTAGCGGGGGCATTGAAAGATGAGCAGTTCTTC
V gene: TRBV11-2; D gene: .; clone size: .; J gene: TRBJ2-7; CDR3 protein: CASSTRTGNYEQYF; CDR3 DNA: TGTGCCAGCAGCACTCGGACTGGTAACTACGAGCAGTACTTC
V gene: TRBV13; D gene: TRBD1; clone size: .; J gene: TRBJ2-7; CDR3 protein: CASSSRDRPIRYEQYF; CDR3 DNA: TGTGCCAGCAGCTCCCGGGACAGGCCGATCAGGTACGAGCAGTACTTC
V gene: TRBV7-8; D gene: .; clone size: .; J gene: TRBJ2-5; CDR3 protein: CAIIRETQYF; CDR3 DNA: TGTGCCATCATAAGGGAGACCCAGTACTTC
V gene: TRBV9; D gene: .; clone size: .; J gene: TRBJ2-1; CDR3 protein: CASSVEDNNNEQFF; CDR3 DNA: TGTGCCAGCAGCGTAGAGGACAACAACAATGAGCAGTTCTTC
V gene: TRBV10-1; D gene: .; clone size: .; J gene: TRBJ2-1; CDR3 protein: CASSPGPYNEQFF; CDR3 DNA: TGCGCCAGCAGTCCAGGACCCTACAATGAGCAGTTCTTC
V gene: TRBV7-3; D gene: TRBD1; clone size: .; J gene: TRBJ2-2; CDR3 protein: CASSLLGDSHTGELFF; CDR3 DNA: TGTGCCAGCAGCTTATTGGGGGACAGTCACACCGGGGAGCTGTTTTTT
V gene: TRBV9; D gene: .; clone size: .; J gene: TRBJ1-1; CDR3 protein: CASSVNWLGTPNTEAFF; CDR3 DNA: TGTGCCAGCAGCGTAAATTGGTTGGGGACACCGAACACTGAAGCTTTCTTT
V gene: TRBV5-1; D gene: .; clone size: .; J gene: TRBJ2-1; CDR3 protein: CASSLGVWGGEQFF; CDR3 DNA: TGCGCCAGCAGCTTGGGAGTATGGGGTGGTGAGCAGTTCTTC
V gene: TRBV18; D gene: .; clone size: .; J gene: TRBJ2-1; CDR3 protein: CASSPPRGMELEQFF; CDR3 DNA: TGTGCCAGCTCACCCCCCCGTGGGATGGAGCTTGAGCAGTTCTTC
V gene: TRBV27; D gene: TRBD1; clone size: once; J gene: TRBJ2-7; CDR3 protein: CASSLSRGQMGSYEQYF; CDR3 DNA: TGTGCCAGCAGTTTATCGAGGGGGCAGATGGGCTCCTACGAGCAGTACTTC